The clone carrying this TCR beta chain has ten or more counts. Its antigen is unidentified. The authors ran a second PCR of about 6 to 11 cycles using a sample-barcoded 5' primer and a J-beta primer mix. From the 5' RACE reads, TCRdb called clonotypes with MiXCR, one entry per CDR3 protein. This table holds about 500,000 distinct CDR3 sequences, under 30% found once. The sample comes from a study of blood T cells in healthy people across ages. Study observations and caveats: Unknown donor CMV status possibly confounded expanded clonotype changes. There were more naive CD4+ cells and higher diversity in long-lived donors than in aged donors.

These data are also associated with another study on T cells of mothers and their children.

This sequence originates from a boy younger than 18 in good health. Sample: blood.

CDR3 region: CASSGTSGGSYNEQFF. In DNA form, the CDR3 reads TGTGCCAGCAGTGGGACTAGCGGCGGCTCCTACAATGAGCAGTTCTTC. The rearrangement joins TRBV6-1 to TRBJ2-1, with 10 positions matching TRBD2. V shed 4 bases, J shed 0 bases, and the junction held 3 bases outside the gene matches. The CDR3 has 16 residues. Looked up from germline, CDR1 is MNHNS and CDR2 is SASEGT.